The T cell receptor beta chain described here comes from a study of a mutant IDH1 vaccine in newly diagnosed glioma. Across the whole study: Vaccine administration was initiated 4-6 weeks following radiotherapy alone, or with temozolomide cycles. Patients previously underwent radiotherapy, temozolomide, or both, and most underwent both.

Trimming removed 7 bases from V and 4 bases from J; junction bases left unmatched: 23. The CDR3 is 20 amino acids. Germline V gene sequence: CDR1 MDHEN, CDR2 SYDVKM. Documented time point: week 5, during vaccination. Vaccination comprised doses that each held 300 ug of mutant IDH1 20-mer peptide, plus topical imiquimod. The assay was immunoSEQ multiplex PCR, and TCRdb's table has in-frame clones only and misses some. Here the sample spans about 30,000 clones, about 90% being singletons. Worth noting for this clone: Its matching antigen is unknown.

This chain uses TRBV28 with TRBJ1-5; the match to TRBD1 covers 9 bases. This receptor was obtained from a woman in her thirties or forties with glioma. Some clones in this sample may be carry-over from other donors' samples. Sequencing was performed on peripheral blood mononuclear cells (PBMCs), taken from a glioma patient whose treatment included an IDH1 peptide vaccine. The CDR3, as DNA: TGTGCCAGCACCGAGACGACAGGGGGGATGGCGTTAGGGGTGAATCAGCCCCAGCATTTT. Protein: CASTETTGGMALGVNQPQHF.